This is a list of T cell receptor beta chains from one sample in a study of shared clonotypes between healthy human individuals. Some clones are missing from TCRdb's copy, which holds only in-frame ones; the method was immunoSEQ multiplex PCR. Among roughly 520,000 clones listed, approximately 94% were seen once. The sequencing input was naive CD4+ T cells sorted from blood. The receptors were sampled from a woman aged 25 to 39 in good health. Both conserved end residues are part of each CDR3. The D gene is left open where the match is weak. Clone size is given for some rows only: seen once, a few or many times, or a class if the clone is expanded.

j_call clone_size v_call d_call cdr3_aa cdr3_nt
TRBJ1-1 - TRBV6-4 - CASKAGANTEAFF TGTGCCAGCAAAGCCGGGGCGAACACTGAAGCTTTCTTT
TRBJ1-5 - TRBV5-1 - CASSPAPGAVQPQHF TGCGCCAGCAGCCCGGCCCCGGGGGCGGTTCAGCCCCAGCATTTT
TRBJ2-7 - TRBV7-2 - CASSSLATEQYF TGTGCCAGCAGCTCCTTAGCCACCGAGCAGTACTTC
TRBJ2-3 - TRBV28 TRBD1 CASSFTPGTGSSDTQYF TGTGCCAGCAGTTTCACTCCCGGGACAGGGTCTTCAGATACGCAGTATTTT
TRBJ2-1 - TRBV29-1 TRBD1 CSTGQGSYNEQFF TGCAGCACCGGACAGGGCTCCTACAATGAGCAGTTCTTC
TRBJ2-6 - TRBV27 TRBD1 CASSRTGAAPSGANVLTF TGTGCCAGCAGCCGGACAGGGGCCGCCCCCTCTGGGGCCAACGTCCTGACTTTC
TRBJ1-4 - TRBV7-8 - CASSQRTNEKLFF TGTGCCAGCAGCCAGCGCACTAATGAAAAACTGTTTTTT
TRBJ2-7 - TRBV5-5 TRBD1 CASSFHRGREQYF TGTGCCAGCAGCTTTCACAGGGGGCGTGAGCAGTACTTC
TRBJ1-2 - TRBV4-1 TRBD1 CASSHLFRGLANYGYTF TGCGCCAGCAGCCACCTATTCAGGGGGCTTGCTAACTATGGCTACACCTTC
TRBJ2-5 - TRBV5-1 TRBD2 CASSSRPTSGRSQETQYF TGCGCCAGCAGCTCCCGACCGACTAGCGGGAGATCCCAAGAGACCCAGTACTTC
TRBJ2-7 - TRBV29-1 - CSVVSGGYEQYF TGCAGCGTTGTGTCAGGAGGCTACGAGCAGTACTTC
TRBJ2-3 - TRBV28 - CASRGGYTDTQYF TGTGCCAGCAGGGGGGGTTACACAGATACGCAGTATTTT
TRBJ2-3 - TRBV19 - CASSRVAVTDTQYF TGTGCCAGTAGTAGAGTAGCGGTAACAGATACGCAGTATTTT
TRBJ2-7 - TRBV15 TRBD1 CATSRDRGTGDHEQYF TGTGCCACCAGCAGAGATCGAGGGACAGGGGACCACGAGCAGTACTTC
TRBJ2-7 - TRBV27 TRBD2 CASSSPNLAGPSYEQYF TGTGCCAGCAGTTCGCCAAATCTAGCGGGGCCTTCCTACGAGCAGTACTTC
TRBJ1-5 - TRBV19 - CASSIDNSNQPQHF TGTGCCAGTAGTATCGATAATAGCAATCAGCCCCAGCATTTT
TRBJ2-5 - TRBV10-3 - CATSGVGEGQETQYF TGTGCCACCTCAGGGGTAGGGGAGGGCCAAGAGACCCAGTACTTC
TRBJ2-2 - TRBV7-9 TRBD2 CASSGPRMGLAGAGELFF TGTGCCAGCAGCGGACCCCGGATGGGACTAGCGGGAGCCGGGGAGCTGTTTTTT
TRBJ2-1 - TRBV20-1 - CPPDIGEQFF TGCCCGCCCGATATTGGTGAGCAGTTCTTC
TRBJ1-2 - TRBV2 - CASSEARGGNGYTF TGTGCCAGCAGTGAAGCGAGGGGGGGGAATGGCTACACCTTC
TRBJ1-5 - TRBV19 - CASSIDGSNQPQHF TGTGCCAGTAGTATAGACGGAAGCAATCAGCCCCAGCATTTT
TRBJ2-1 - TRBV5-1 - CASSLEAGASDISSYNEQFF TGCGCCAGCAGCTTGGAGGCCGGGGCTTCGGACATAAGCTCCTACAATGAGCAGTTCTTC
TRBJ2-5 - TRBV11-2 TRBD2 CASSPTSGTQETQYF TGTGCCAGCAGCCCGACTAGCGGGACCCAAGAGACCCAGTACTTC
TRBJ2-5 once TRBV4-1 - CASSKNWAQETQYF TGCGCCAGCAGCAAAAACTGGGCTCAAGAGACCCAGTACTTC
TRBJ2-2 - TRBV19 TRBD1 CASSLQTGRTGELFF TGTGCCAGTAGTCTTCAGACAGGGCGCACCGGGGAGCTGTTTTTT
TRBJ2-7 - TRBV10-3 TRBD1 CAISESSGTGSYEQYF TGTGCCATCAGTGAGTCGAGTGGGACAGGCTCCTACGAGCAGTACTTC
TRBJ2-1 - TRBV21-1 - CASSKARLTSYNEQFF TGTGCCAGCAGCAAAGCTCGCCTGACTAGCTACAATGAGCAGTTCTTC
TRBJ1-5 - TRBV18 TRBD1 CASSPGTGNGQPQHF TGTGCCAGCTCACCCGGGACAGGGAATGGTCAGCCCCAGCATTTT
TRBJ1-1 - TRBV11-2 - CASSFGTSGANEAFF TGTGCCAGCAGCTTTGGCACGTCGGGGGCGAATGAAGCTTTCTTT
TRBJ2-1 - TRBV27 - CASSLSTGNSYNEQFF TGTGCCAGCAGTTTATCAACAGGTAACTCCTACAATGAGCAGTTCTTC
TRBJ2-2 - TRBV19 - CASSMVDGNTGELFF TGTGCCAGTAGTATGGTGGACGGTAACACCGGGGAGCTGTTTTTT
TRBJ2-5 - TRBV5-1 TRBD1 CASSLVGTVEETQYF TGCGCCAGCAGCTTGGTCGGGACAGTAGAAGAGACCCAGTACTTC
TRBJ2-1 - TRBV9 - CASSVELPPGHEQFF TGTGCCAGCAGCGTAGAGTTACCGCCCGGGCATGAGCAGTTCTTC